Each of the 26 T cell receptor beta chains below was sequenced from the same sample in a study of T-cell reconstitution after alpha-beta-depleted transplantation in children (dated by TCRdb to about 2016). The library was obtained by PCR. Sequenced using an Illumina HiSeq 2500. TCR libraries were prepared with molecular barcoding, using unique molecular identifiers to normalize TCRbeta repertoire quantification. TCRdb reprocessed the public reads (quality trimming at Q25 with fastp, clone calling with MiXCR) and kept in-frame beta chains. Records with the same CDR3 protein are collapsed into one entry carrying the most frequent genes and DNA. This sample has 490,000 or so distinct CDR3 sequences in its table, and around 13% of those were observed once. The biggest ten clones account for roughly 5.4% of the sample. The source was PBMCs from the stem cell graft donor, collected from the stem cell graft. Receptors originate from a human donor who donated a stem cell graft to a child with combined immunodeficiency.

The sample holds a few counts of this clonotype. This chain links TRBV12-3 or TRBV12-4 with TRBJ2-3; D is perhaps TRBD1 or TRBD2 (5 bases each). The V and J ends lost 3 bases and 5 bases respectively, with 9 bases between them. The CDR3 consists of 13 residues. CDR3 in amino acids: CASSFNGGDTQYF. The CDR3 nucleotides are TGTGCCAGCAGTTTTAATGGGGGAGATACGCAGTATTTT.

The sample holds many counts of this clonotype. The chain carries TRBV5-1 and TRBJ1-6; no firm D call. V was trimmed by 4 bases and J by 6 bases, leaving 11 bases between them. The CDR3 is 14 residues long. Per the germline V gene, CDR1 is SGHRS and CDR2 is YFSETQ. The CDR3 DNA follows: TGCGCCAGCAGCCAGAACGAGGGTAATTCACCCCTCCACTTT. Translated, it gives CASSQNEGNSPLHF.

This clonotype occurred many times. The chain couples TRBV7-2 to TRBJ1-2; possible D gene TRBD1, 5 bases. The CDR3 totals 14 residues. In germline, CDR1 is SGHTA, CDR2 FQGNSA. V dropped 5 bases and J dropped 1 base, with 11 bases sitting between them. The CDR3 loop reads CASSPVQVNYGYTF. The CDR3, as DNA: TGTGCCAGCAGCCCGGTACAGGTTAACTATGGCTACACCTTC.

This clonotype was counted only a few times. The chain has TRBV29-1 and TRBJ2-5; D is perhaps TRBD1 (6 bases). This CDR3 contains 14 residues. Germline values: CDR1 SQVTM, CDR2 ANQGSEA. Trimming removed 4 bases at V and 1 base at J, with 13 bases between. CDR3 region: CSVVPRDTQETQYF. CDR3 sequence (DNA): TGCAGCGTTGTTCCCCGGGACACCCAAGAGACCCAGTACTTC.

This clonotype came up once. In DNA, the CDR3 is TGTGCCAGCATGGGGCTAGCGGGGTACAATGAGCAGTTCTTC. Translating it yields CASMGLAGYNEQFF. This sequence joins TRBV2 and TRBJ2-1; 9 positions match TRBD2. The CDR3 sequence is 14 residues long. V was clipped by 7 bases and J by 4 bases; unmatched bases: 5. Germline V CDR1 and CDR2: SNHLY, FYNNEI.

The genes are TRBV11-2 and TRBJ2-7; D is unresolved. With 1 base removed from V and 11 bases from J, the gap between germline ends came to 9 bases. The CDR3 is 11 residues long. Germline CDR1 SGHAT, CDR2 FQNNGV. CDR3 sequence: CASSLASIKYF. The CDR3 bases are TGTGCCAGCAGCTTAGCCAGCATAAAGTACTTC.

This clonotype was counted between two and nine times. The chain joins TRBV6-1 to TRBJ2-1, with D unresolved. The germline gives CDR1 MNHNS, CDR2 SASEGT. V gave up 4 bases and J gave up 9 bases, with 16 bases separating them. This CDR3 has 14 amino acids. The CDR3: CASSGQLTAGEQFF. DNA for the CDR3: TGTGCCAGCAGTGGACAATTGACCGCCGGTGAGCAGTTCTTC.

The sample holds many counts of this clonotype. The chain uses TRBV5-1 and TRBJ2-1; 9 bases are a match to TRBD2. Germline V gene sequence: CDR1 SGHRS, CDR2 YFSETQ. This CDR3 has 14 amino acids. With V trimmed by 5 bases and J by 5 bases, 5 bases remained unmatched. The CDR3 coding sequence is TGCGCCAGCAGTCCGGGACTAGCTAACAATGAGCAGTTCTTC. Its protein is CASSPGLANNEQFF.

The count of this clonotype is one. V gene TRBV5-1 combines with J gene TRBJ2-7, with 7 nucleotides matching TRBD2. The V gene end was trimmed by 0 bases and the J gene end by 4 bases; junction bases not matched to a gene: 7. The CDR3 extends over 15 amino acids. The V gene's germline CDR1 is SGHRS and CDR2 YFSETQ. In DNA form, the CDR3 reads TGCGCCAGCAGCTTGGATGGAGGGAGGGTATACGAGCAGTACTTC. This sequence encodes CASSLDGGRVYEQYF.

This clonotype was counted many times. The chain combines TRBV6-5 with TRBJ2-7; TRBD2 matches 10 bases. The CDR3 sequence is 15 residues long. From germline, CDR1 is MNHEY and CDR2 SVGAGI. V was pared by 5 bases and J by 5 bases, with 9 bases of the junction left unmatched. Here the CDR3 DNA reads TGTGCCAGCAGTCGGGGACTAGCGAGGCCCCACGAGCAGTACTTC. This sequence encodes CASSRGLARPHEQYF.

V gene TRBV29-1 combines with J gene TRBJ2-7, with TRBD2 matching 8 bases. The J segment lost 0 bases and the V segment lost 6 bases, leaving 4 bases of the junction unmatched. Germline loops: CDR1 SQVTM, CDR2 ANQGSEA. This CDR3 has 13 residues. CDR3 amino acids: CSVPAGDSYEQYF. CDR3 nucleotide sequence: TGCAGCGTCCCAGCGGGAGACTCCTACGAGCAGTACTTC.

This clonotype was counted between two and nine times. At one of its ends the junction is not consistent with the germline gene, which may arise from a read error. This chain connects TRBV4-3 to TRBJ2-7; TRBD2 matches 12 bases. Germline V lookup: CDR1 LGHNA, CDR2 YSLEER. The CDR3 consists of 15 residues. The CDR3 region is CASSQDLRLAGAKSF. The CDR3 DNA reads TGCGCCAGCAGCCAAGATCTACGACTAGCGGGGGCAAAATCCTTC.

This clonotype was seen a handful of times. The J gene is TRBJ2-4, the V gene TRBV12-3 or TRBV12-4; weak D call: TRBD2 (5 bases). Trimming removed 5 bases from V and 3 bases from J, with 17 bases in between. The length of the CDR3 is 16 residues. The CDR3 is CASSHDLPEGKNIQYF. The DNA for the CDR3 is TGTGCCAGCAGTCACGATTTACCCGAGGGCAAAAACATTCAGTACTTC.

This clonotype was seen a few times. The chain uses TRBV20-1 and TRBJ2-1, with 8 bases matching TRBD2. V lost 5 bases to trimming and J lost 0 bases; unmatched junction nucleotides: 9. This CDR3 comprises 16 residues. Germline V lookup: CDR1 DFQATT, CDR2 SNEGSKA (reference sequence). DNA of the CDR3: TGCAGTGCTTTACCTCACGGGAGGGCCTCCTACAATGAGCAGTTCTTC. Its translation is CSALPHGRASYNEQFF.

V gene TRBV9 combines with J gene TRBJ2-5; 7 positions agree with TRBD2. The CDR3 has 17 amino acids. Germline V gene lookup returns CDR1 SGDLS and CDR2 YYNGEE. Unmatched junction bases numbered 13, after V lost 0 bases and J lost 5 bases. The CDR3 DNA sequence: TGTGCCAGCAGCGTAGGCACGGGCGGGAGAATTACGGAGACCCAGTACTTC. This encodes CASSVGTGGRITETQYF.

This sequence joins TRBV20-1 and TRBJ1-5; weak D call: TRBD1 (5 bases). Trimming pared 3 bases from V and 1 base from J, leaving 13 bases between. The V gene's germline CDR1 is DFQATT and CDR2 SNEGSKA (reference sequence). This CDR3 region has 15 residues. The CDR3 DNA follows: TGCAGTGCTAGTATTTGGGGGAGAAGCAATCAGCCCCAGCATTTT. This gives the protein CSASIWGRSNQPQHF.

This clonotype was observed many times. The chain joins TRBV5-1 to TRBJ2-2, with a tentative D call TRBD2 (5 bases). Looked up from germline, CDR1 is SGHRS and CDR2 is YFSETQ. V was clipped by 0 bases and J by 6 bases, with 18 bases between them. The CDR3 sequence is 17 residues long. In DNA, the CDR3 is TGCGCCAGCAGCTTGGACCACCTGGGAGTAGTGGCCGGGGAGCTGTTTTTT. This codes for CASSLDHLGVVAGELFF. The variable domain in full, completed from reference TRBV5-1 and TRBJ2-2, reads KAGVTQTPRYLIKTRGQQVTLSCSPISGHRSVSWYQQTPGQGLQFLFEYFSETQRNKGNFPGRFSGRQFSNSRSEMNVSTLELGDSALYLCASSLDHLGVVAGELFFGEGSRLTVL.

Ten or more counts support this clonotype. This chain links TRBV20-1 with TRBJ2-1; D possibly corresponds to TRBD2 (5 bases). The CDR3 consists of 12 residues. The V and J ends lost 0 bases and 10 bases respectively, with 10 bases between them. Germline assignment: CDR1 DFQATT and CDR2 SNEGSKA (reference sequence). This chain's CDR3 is CSARDEGVEQFF. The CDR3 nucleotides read TGCAGTGCTAGAGACGAGGGAGTCGAGCAGTTCTTC.

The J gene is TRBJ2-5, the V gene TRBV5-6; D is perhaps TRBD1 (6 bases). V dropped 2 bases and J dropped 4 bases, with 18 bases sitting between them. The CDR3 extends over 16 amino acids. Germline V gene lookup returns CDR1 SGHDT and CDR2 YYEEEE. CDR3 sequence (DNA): TGTGCCAGCAGCTTTTTGGACAGATCCCCGAGAGAGACCCAGTACTTC. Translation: CASSFLDRSPRETQYF.

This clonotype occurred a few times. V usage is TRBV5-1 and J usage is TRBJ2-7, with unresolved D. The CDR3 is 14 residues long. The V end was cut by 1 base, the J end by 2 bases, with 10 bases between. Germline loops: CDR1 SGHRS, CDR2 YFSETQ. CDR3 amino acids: CASSLRAGTYEQYF. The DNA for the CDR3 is TGCGCCAGCAGCTTGCGGGCAGGTACCTACGAGCAGTACTTC. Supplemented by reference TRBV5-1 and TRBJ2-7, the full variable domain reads KAGVTQTPRYLIKTRGQQVTLSCSPISGHRSVSWYQQTPGQGLQFLFEYFSETQRNKGNFPGRFSGRQFSNSRSEMNVSTLELGDSALYLCASSLRAGTYEQYFGPGTRLTVT.

CDR3 bases: TGCGCCAGCAGCTTGAGTCAGACCAATGAGCAGTTCTTC. This sequence encodes CASSLSQTNEQFF. The chain has TRBV5-1 and TRBJ2-1; D not resolved. The V and J ends lost 1 base and 6 bases respectively, with 8 bases between them. Germline lookup yields CDR1 SGHRS and CDR2 YFSETQ. The CDR3 length is 13 residues.

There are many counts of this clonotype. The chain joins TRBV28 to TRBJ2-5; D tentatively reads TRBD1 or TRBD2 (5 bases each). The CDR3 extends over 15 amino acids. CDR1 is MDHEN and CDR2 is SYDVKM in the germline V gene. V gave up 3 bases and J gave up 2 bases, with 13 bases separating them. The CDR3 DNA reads TGTGCCAGCAGTTTCGTGGGACGAATGCAAGAGACCCAGTACTTC. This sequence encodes CASSFVGRMQETQYF. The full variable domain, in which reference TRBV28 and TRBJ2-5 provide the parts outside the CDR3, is DVKVTQSSRYLVKRTGEKVFLECVQDMDHENMFWYRQDPGLGLRLIYFSYDVKMKEKGDIPEGYSVSREKKERFSLILESASTNQTSMYLCASSFVGRMQETQYFGPGTRLLVL.

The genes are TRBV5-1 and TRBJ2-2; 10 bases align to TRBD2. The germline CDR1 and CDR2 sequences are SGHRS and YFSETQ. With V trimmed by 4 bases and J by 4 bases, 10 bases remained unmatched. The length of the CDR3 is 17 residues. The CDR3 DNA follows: TGCGCCAGCAGCCCCACCTGGAGCGGGAGGGGCACCGGGGAGCTGTTTTTT. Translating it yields CASSPTWSGRGTGELFF.

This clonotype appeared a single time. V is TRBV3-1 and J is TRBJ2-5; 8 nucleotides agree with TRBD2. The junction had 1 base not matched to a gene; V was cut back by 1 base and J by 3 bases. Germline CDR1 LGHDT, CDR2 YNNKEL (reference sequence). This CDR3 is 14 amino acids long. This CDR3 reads CASSQAGGEETQYF. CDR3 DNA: TGTGCCAGCAGCCAAGCGGGAGGGGAAGAGACCCAGTACTTC.

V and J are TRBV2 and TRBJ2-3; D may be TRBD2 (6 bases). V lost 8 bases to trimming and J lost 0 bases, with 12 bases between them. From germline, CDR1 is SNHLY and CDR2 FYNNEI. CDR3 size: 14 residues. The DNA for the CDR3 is TGTGCCAGCCAGAAGCGGGCTAGCACAGATACGCAGTATTTT. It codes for CASQKRASTDTQYF.

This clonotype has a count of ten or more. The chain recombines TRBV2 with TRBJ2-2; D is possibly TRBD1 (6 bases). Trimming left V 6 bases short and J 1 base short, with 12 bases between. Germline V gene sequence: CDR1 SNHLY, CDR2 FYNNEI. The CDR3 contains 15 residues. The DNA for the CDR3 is TGTGCCAGCAGGATAGGACAGAAGAACACCGGGGAGCTGTTTTTT. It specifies CASRIGQKNTGELFF.